Following are 14 T cell receptor beta chains from one sample sequenced in a study of OX40 agonist ivuxolimab in advanced cancers. Only in-frame clones appear in the TCRdb table, and some are missing; sequencing was by immunoSEQ multiplex PCR. Of around 70,000 clones in the sample, more than 65% were seen once. Specimen: CD4+ or CD8+ T cells sorted from blood, collected in a trial of the OX40 agonist ivuxolimab. The receptor source for this set is an adult with an advanced solid tumor such as melanoma, head and neck, liver or kidney cancer.

The gene calls are TRBV4-1 and TRBJ2-7, with D possibly being TRBD1 (6 bases). CDR1 and CDR2 from the germline V gene are MGHRA and YSYEKL. This CDR3 contains 14 residues. V was pared by 4 bases and J by 5 bases, with 15 bases between. CDR3 sequence: CASSLRAGENEQYF. As DNA, the CDR3 is TGCGCCAGCAGCCTGAGGGCAGGGGAGAACGAGCAGTACTTC.

The gene calls are TRBV25-1 and TRBJ1-2; D call uncertain. Trimming left V 8 bases short and J 1 base short, with 17 bases between. Germline V gene data show CDR1 as MGHDK and CDR2 as SYGVNS. The CDR3 is made up of 15 amino acids. CDR3 bases: TGTGCCAGCTCCGACTCCTCAATGCTTAACTATGGCTACACCTTC. Its translation is CASSDSSMLNYGYTF.

The rearrangement joins TRBV7-8 to TRBJ2-1, with D tentatively TRBD1 or TRBD2 (6 bases each). Trimming left V 5 bases short and J 9 bases short, with 20 bases between. Germline CDR1 and CDR2: SGHVS and FQNEAQ. The CDR3 contains 15 residues. Written as DNA, the CDR3 is TGTGCCAGCAGCCAACAAGGGGGGTGGTCAGGTGAGCAGTTCTTC. It encodes CASSQQGGWSGEQFF.

The sample holds a few counts of this clone. V usage is TRBV4-3 and J usage is TRBJ2-1, with 9 nucleotides matching TRBD2. The CDR3 runs 16 residues. Per germline, CDR1 LGHNA and CDR2 YSLEER. The junction had 9 bases not matched to a gene; V was cut back by 0 bases and J by 9 bases. Here the CDR3 reads CASSQEGTSPPGEQFF. CDR3 bases: TGCGCCAGCAGCCAAGAAGGGACTAGCCCCCCGGGTGAGCAGTTCTTC.

This sequence joins TRBV6-5 and TRBJ2-3, with D possibly being TRBD1 or TRBD2 (5 bases each). Germline CDR1 and CDR2: MNHEY and SVGAGI. V was pared by 4 bases and J by 1 base, with 15 bases between. This CDR3 region has 16 residues. CDR3 nucleotide sequence: TGTGCCAGCAGTTTGGGGACCTACGCGGGCACAGATACGCAGTATTTT. The encoded protein is CASSLGTYAGTDTQYF.

In this sample, this clone turned up a few times. The chain uses TRBV12-5 and TRBJ1-5; possibly TRBD1 for D (6 bases). Germline CDR1 and CDR2: LGHNT and FRNRAP. V lost 6 bases and J lost 7, with 10 bases in between. The CDR3 is 12 amino acids. Here the CDR3 DNA reads TGTGCTAGTGGACAGGGTGAACAGCCCCAGCATTTT. Its translation: CASGQGEQPQHF.

V and J are TRBV6-5 and TRBJ1-2; D gene unclear. Looked up from germline, CDR1 is MNHEY and CDR2 is SVGAGI. The CDR3 has 15 amino acids. V lost 6 bases to trimming and J lost 4 bases, with 18 bases between them. In DNA form, the CDR3 reads TGTGCCAGCAGCTTAGTCGCGGCAGATCCCTATGGCTACACCTTC. As protein: CASSLVAADPYGYTF.

The chain combines TRBV6-4 with TRBJ2-2, with D maybe TRBD2 (6 bases). Germline lookup yields CDR1 MRHNA and CDR2 SNTAGT. V was cut by 6 bases and J by 1 base, with 15 bases left in between. The CDR3 spans 16 residues. Here the CDR3 reads CASRGWTGVNTGELFF. The DNA of the CDR3 is TGTGCCAGCAGGGGGTGGACGGGGGTGAACACCGGGGAGCTGTTTTTT.

V and J are TRBV18 and TRBJ1-1; TRBD1 is a possible D gene (6 bases). V shed 4 bases and J shed 0 bases, with 12 bases lying between them. Germline CDR1 KGHSH, CDR2 LQKENI. The CDR3 runs 15 residues. CDR3 bases: TGTGCCAGCTCACGGGAGAGGGACATGAACACTGAAGCTTTCTTT. Protein: CASSRERDMNTEAFF.

This rearrangement joins TRBV7-8 to TRBJ2-5; D unclear. Germline CDR1 SGHVS, CDR2 FQNEAQ. This CDR3 has 14 residues. V lost 3 bases, J lost 1 base, and 9 bases lay in between. The CDR3 nucleotides read TGTGCCAGCAGCTTGTTCAGGTCCCAAGAGACCCAGTACTTC. Its protein is CASSLFRSQETQYF. Based on the CDR3 plus reference TRBV7-8 and TRBJ2-5, the full variable domain is GAGVSQSPRYKVAKRGQDVALRCDPISGHVSLFWYQQALGQGPEFLTYFQNEAQLDKSGLPSDRFFAERPEGSVSTLKIQRTQQEDSAVYLCASSLFRSQETQYFGPGTRLLVL.

This rearrangement joins TRBV5-4 to TRBJ1-1; D not resolved. The CDR3 extends over 13 amino acids. Germline V gene lookup returns CDR1 SGHNT and CDR2 YYREEE (reference sequence). V was shortened by 0 bases and J by 6 bases, with 9 bases between the two germline ends. The CDR3 nucleotides are TGTGCCAGCAGCTTGGGTGGAGTCTCTGAAGCTTTCTTT. Translation: CASSLGGVSEAFF.

V is TRBV6-6 and J is TRBJ2-7; maybe TRBD1 (6 bases). Germline-derived CDR1 and CDR2 are MNHNY and SVGAGI (reference sequence). CDR3 length equals 14 residues. V shed 6 bases and J shed 2 bases, with 14 bases lying between them. This chain's CDR3 is CASSPGQLTYEQYF. The CDR3 DNA reads as TGTGCCAGCAGCCCTGGACAGCTCACCTACGAGCAGTACTTC.

The chain has TRBV2 and TRBJ2-7; the D gene is possibly TRBD2 (6 bases). Per the germline V gene, CDR1 is SNHLY and CDR2 is FYNNEI. Trimming stripped 0 bases from V and 7 bases from J, with 7 bases between. The length of the CDR3 is 12 residues. For the CDR3, the DNA is TGTGCCAGCAGTGAAGCGGGACTTGAGCAGTACTTC. This encodes CASSEAGLEQYF.

The chain links TRBV5-4 to TRBJ2-2; 7 nucleotides line up with TRBD1. V shed 4 bases and J 0 bases; nucleotides not matched to a gene: 6. Germline lookup yields CDR1 SGHNT and CDR2 YYREEE (reference sequence). The CDR3 loop spans 16 amino acids. Here the CDR3 DNA reads TGTGCCAGCAGCCCGCGGACAGGAACGAACACCGGGGAGCTGTTTTTT. Its translation is CASSPRTGTNTGELFF.